This passage covers 3 T cell receptor beta chains from one sample sequenced in a study of Tregs in tolerant kidney transplant recipients. Recipients received nonmyeloablative bone marrow transplants from related graft donors, with transient mixed chimerism. The table came from immunoSEQ multiplex PCR; TCRdb's copy has only in-frame clones and leaves some out. In all, the sample yields approximately 24,000 clones. Sequencing used CD4+ T cells from blood (PBMCs), obtained 6 months after the transplant. The receptor set was obtained from a human patient who received a combined kidney and bone marrow transplant. The graft donor may account for some of the T cells.

With regard to this clone: The read ends 3 residues shy of where the CDR3 ends; the end is completed using the germline J gene. The chain is built from TRBV7-8 and TRBJ2-1, with D possibly matching TRBD1 (6 bases). Germline CDR1 is SGHVS and CDR2 is FQNEAQ. The CDR3 is 13 residues long. V shed 3 bases and J shed 7 bases, with 10 bases lying between them. CDR3 amino acids: CASSLYRENEQFF. The CDR3 DNA, read in part, is TGTGCCAGCAGCTTGTACAGGGAAAATGAG.

Notes on this clone: Coverage ceases 3 residues before the CDR3 finishes, and the germline J gene fills in the end. The chain links TRBV7-6 to TRBJ2-3, with 14 bases identical to TRBD2. V was pared by 0 bases and J by 6 bases, with 8 bases of the junction left unmatched. The CDR3 loop spans 18 amino acids. CDR1 SGHVS and CDR2 FNYEAQ come from the germline V gene. CDR3 in amino acids: CASSLAGLAGGPRDTQYF. The sequenced CDR3 bases are TGTGCCAGCAGCTTAGCCGGACTAGCGGGGGGCCCTAGGGATACG. Combining the CDR3 with reference TRBV7-6 and TRBJ2-3 gives the whole variable domain GAGVSQSPRYKVTKRGQDVALRCDPISGHVSLYWYRQALGQGPEFLTYFNYEAQQDKSGLPNDRFSAERPEGSISTLTIQRTEQRDSAMYRCASSLAGLAGGPRDTQYFGPGTRLTVL.

Points on this clone: Read data end 3 residues before the CDR3 end; the end is taken from the germline J gene. The chain uses TRBV20-1 and TRBJ1-4; 9 bases line up with TRBD1. Germline V gene sequence: CDR1 DFQATT, CDR2 SNEGSKA (reference sequence). Trimming at V came to 6 bases and at J to 8 bases, leaving 7 bases not matched to a gene. This CDR3 is 13 amino acids long. The part of the CDR3 DNA that was read is TGCAGTGCAGAGGACAGGGGAGGCGAAAAA. This translates into CSAEDRGGEK. The CDR3 as a whole reads CSAEDRGGEKLFF.